Presented here are 19 T cell receptor beta chains from one specimen sequenced in a study of CD8 T cells in ankylosing spondylitis. Each CDR3 protein gets one entry after TCRdb re-called the 5' RACE reads with MiXCR. The sample shows hundreds of thousands of distinct CDR3 sequences, 20% of them seen only once. What was sequenced was blood, either unsorted or a sorted T cell fraction (not recorded which). Source of these receptors: a male donor with ankylosing spondylitis or in good health (not recorded which).

The rearrangement links TRBV18 to TRBJ2-3; no definite D call. The CDR3 extends over 13 amino acids. Germline V lookup: CDR1 KGHSH, CDR2 LQKENI. Trimming removed 8 bases from V and 4 bases from J, with 13 bases in between. CDR3 loop: CASRGGVADTQYF. CDR3 bases: TGTGCCAGCCGCGGTGGGGTAGCAGATACGCAGTATTTT.

Here the CDR3 reads CASGGPEETYEQYF. The CDR3 DNA is TGTGCCAGCGGGGGGCCAGAAGAAACCTACGAGCAGTACTTC. The chain links TRBV12-3 or TRBV12-4 to TRBJ2-7; D tentatively fits TRBD1 or TRBD2 (6 bases each). V was pared by 8 bases and J by 2 bases, with 16 bases between. The CDR3 spans 14 residues.

This clonotype was found a few times. The rearrangement uses TRBV20-1 and TRBJ2-2; no clear D gene. Looked up from germline, CDR1 is DFQATT and CDR2 is SNEGSKA (reference sequence). The CDR3 has 13 amino acids. Deletions cut 1 base from V and 6 bases from J, with 9 bases between. CDR3 amino acids: CSARAVNAGELFF. CDR3 DNA: TGCAGTGCTAGAGCCGTTAATGCCGGGGAGCTGTTTTTT.

This clonotype has just a few counts. V and J are TRBV13 and TRBJ2-5; D possibly corresponds to TRBD1 (6 bases). V was shortened by 6 bases and J by 3 bases, with 11 bases between the two germline ends. CDR3 length equals 13 residues. Germline CDR1 PRHDT, CDR2 FYEKMQ (reference sequence). CDR3 bases: TGTGCCAGCAGACCCAAGGGGGAAGAGACCCAGTACTTC. Translating gives CASRPKGEETQYF.

The rearrangement joins TRBV7-2 to TRBJ2-1; no clear D gene. The V gene's germline CDR1 is SGHTA and CDR2 FQGNSA. V gave up 5 bases and J gave up 12 bases, with 11 bases separating them. This CDR3 spans 11 amino acids. The CDR3 bases are TGTGCCAGCAGCCCCATCTTAGGGCAGTTCTTC. It specifies CASSPILGQFF.

This clonotype was counted a few times. This chain joins TRBV4-1 and TRBJ1-1; TRBD1 aligns across 9 bases. The V segment lost 1 base and the J segment 6 bases; nucleotides outside the gene matches: 3. The CDR3 loop spans 14 amino acids. Germline-derived CDR1 and CDR2 are MGHRA and YSYEKL. The CDR3 loop is CASSQGGTGSEAFF. CDR3 nucleotides: TGCGCCAGCAGCCAAGGCGGGACAGGGTCTGAAGCTTTCTTT.

This clonotype was recorded a few times. The chain is built from TRBV12-3 or TRBV12-4 and TRBJ2-7; a weak D match, TRBD1 (5 bases). With 1 base removed from V and 0 bases from J, the gap between germline ends came to 13 bases. The CDR3 is made up of 16 amino acids. As DNA, the CDR3 is TGTGCCAGCAGTTTAGGCCCCGTTGGGGCCTCCTACGAGCAGTACTTC. Translation: CASSLGPVGASYEQYF.

J is TRBJ2-3 and V is TRBV12-3 or TRBV12-4, with D perhaps TRBD1 or TRBD2 (6 bases each). With 3 bases removed from V and 6 bases from J, the gap between germline ends came to 22 bases. The CDR3 consists of 17 residues. CDR3 protein: CASSFFLGGGALDTQYF. The CDR3 coding sequence is TGTGCCAGCAGTTTTTTTCTTGGAGGGGGAGCGTTGGATACGCAGTATTTT.

The gene calls are TRBV9 and TRBJ1-2; possible D gene TRBD1, 6 bases. Germline lookup yields CDR1 SGDLS and CDR2 YYNGEE. With 5 bases removed from V and 4 bases from J, the gap between germline ends came to 15 bases. The CDR3 is 14 amino acids. CDR3 region: CASSTGSIGYGYTF. CDR3 nucleotides: TGTGCCAGCAGTACAGGGAGTATTGGCTATGGCTACACCTTC.

This clonotype appeared a few times. CDR3 nucleotide sequence: TGCAGCGTTGGGGTCTCGGCGGCAGAGACCCAGTACTTC. This sequence encodes CSVGVSAAETQYF. The rearrangement joins TRBV29-1 to TRBJ2-5; no reliable D call. The germline gives CDR1 SQVTM, CDR2 ANQGSEA. The ends were cut back, 4 bases at V and 4 bases at J, with 13 bases in the middle. The CDR3 runs 13 residues.

The V call is TRBV7-9, the J call TRBJ2-3, with TRBD1 matching 10 bases. The length of the CDR3 is 16 residues. V shed 5 bases and J 4 bases; nucleotides not matched to a gene: 9. CDR1 is SEHNR, CDR2 FQNEAQ, per germline (reference sequence). In DNA, the CDR3 is TGTGCCAGCAGCACCACTGACAGGGGGCCGCCAGATACGCAGTATTTT. This codes for CASSTTDRGPPDTQYF.

The J gene is TRBJ2-3, the V gene TRBV6-1; D is unresolved. The CDR3 has 13 amino acids. V lost 5 bases to trimming and J lost 5 bases, with 11 bases between them. Per germline, CDR1 MNHNS and CDR2 SASEGT. CDR3: CASSPSGVDTQYF. Here the CDR3 DNA reads TGTGCCAGCAGTCCCTCCGGCGTAGATACGCAGTATTTT.

This sequence joins TRBV12-3 or TRBV12-4 and TRBJ2-7, with D unclear. The CDR3 spans 12 residues. V dropped 5 bases and J dropped 4 bases, with 9 bases sitting between them. CDR3 amino acids: CASSPTIYEQYF. CDR3 coding DNA: TGTGCCAGCAGTCCCACGATTTACGAGCAGTACTTC.

This clonotype was found a few times. This chain joins TRBV6-2 or TRBV6-3 and TRBJ2-3; a weak D match, TRBD1 (6 bases). CDR1 MNHEY and CDR2 SVGEGT come from the germline V gene. V was clipped by 10 bases and J by 2 bases, with 13 bases between them. This CDR3 spans 13 amino acids. CDR3 bases: TGTGCCACTACAGGGTCGGACACAGATACGCAGTATTTT. Translating it yields CATTGSDTDTQYF.

This chain joins TRBV7-9 and TRBJ2-1, with a weak D call TRBD1 (5 bases). V lost 5 bases, J lost 6 bases, and 11 bases lay in between. CDR3 size: 13 residues. Germline lookup yields CDR1 SEHNR and CDR2 FQNEAQ (reference sequence). This chain's CDR3 is CASSVSTVNEQFF. The CDR3 bases are TGTGCCAGCAGCGTTTCGACAGTCAATGAGCAGTTCTTC.

This clonotype showed up just a few times. V is TRBV10-2 and J is TRBJ1-2, with D perhaps TRBD1 (5 bases). The CDR3 runs to 15 residues. The germline gives CDR1 WSHSY, CDR2 SAAADI. Trimming pared 10 bases from V and 0 bases from J, leaving 18 bases between. The CDR3 coding sequence is TGCGCCACCCTTGCCGGGACCGGAGCTAACTATGGCTACACCTTC. This sequence encodes CATLAGTGANYGYTF.

This clonotype has a handful of counts. The chain links TRBV4-1 to TRBJ2-2; 9 bases map to TRBD1. This CDR3 is 16 amino acids long. V shed 4 bases and J 6 bases; nucleotides not matched to a gene: 9. Germline V gives CDR1 MGHRA, CDR2 YSYEKL. The CDR3 DNA reads TGCGCCAGCAGCCTCGGGACAGGGAGGTTTGCCGGGGAGCTGTTTTTT. Amino acids: CASSLGTGRFAGELFF.

This clonotype was recorded at least ten times. The gene calls are TRBV5-5 and TRBJ2-3; 9 nucleotides align to TRBD2. The CDR3 covers 15 residues. The V and J ends lost 4 bases and 2 bases, in that order; junction bases with no gene match: 5. Germline V gives CDR1 SGHKS, CDR2 YYEKEE (reference sequence). CDR3 bases: TGTGCCAGCAGCCGTAGCGGGGGAGTCACAGATACGCAGTATTTT. The encoded protein is CASSRSGGVTDTQYF.

Only a few counts were recorded for this clonotype. The CDR3 sequence: CSVDTGGSGELFF. The CDR3 bases are TGCAGCGTTGACACAGGGGGAAGCGGGGAGCTGTTTTTT. This chain joins TRBV29-1 and TRBJ2-2, with 8 bases aligning to TRBD1. V lost 3 bases, J lost 7 bases, and 4 bases stayed unmatched. Germline V gene data show CDR1 as SQVTM and CDR2 as ANQGSEA. The CDR3 is 13 amino acids.